This T cell receptor (beta chain) was documented in a study of T cell responses to AZD1222 COVID-19 vaccine. General study findings and limits: White British donors predominated, females outnumbered males, and clonal diversity was possibly underestimated.

Repertoires were generated with immunoSEQ multiplex PCR, while TCRdb's copy carries only in-frame clones and drops some. The data show about 130,000 clones, about 90% seen once. V was clipped by 6 bases and J by 3 bases; unmatched bases: 9. The CDR3 length is 15 residues. Germline V CDR1 and CDR2: MGHRA, YSYEKL. The count of this clone is one. Its antigen is not known. The chain combines TRBV4-1 with TRBJ2-3; 7 bases map to TRBD1. The sample here was peripheral blood, taken on day 0 of AZD1222 vaccination. The clonotype was recovered from an adult in good health. The CDR3 coding sequence is TGCGCCAGCAGTCTGACAGGGCTCGGGACAGATACGCAGTATTTT. Protein: CASSLTGLGTDTQYF.